The clone carrying this TCR beta chain came up a few times. Its specificity is not known. One entry per CDR3 protein, called by TCRdb with MiXCR from the 5' RACE reads. The repertoire holds roughly 550,000 distinct CDR3 sequences, with just over 20% as singletons. The sample is drawn from a study of T-cell memory formation after mild COVID-19. The study, taken as a whole, reports: Pre-infection memory showed some responding clones, and this suggested that cross-reactive memory joined.

In germline, CDR1 is SGDLS, CDR2 YYNGEE. V was clipped by 0 bases and J by 1 base; unmatched bases: 5. This CDR3 comprises 16 residues. The sequence was obtained from an adult woman who had mild COVID-19 (a few samples of this study predate the infection). Cell type and time point are not known. Sequenced sample: PBMCs or a T cell subset sorted from them (not recorded which). This chain connects TRBV9 to TRBJ1-2, with 8 bases aligning to TRBD1. The CDR3 here is CASSVAAGQVNYGYTF. Written as DNA, the CDR3 is TGTGCCAGCAGCGTAGCCGCGGGACAGGTTAACTATGGCTACACCTTC.